This T cell receptor beta chain stems from a study of early T cells in non-severe SARS-CoV-2 infection. This clonotype was detected ten times or more. Antigen specificity is unknown. Attachment of unique molecular identifiers was made to individual cDNA molecules. TCRdb processed the 5' RACE reads anew with MiXCR; each CDR3 protein has one entry. Here the sample spans tens of thousands of distinct CDR3 sequences, approximately 13% being singletons. Study-level results: Anti-spike CD8 responses were favored in VDJdb matching, and private and CD4 specificities were missed.

The germline V and J ends were trimmed by 6 bases and 4 bases, with 14 bases remaining between them. Per the germline V gene, CDR1 is LNHDA and CDR2 is SQIVND (reference sequence). The CDR3 has 14 amino acids. The specimen was whole blood. The receptor comes from an adult who was a healthcare worker with PCR-confirmed SARS-CoV-2 infection or an uninfected control (not recorded which). The J gene is TRBJ2-3, the V gene TRBV19, with D possibly TRBD2 on 6 matching bases. The CDR3 region has the DNA TGTGCCAGTAGGCGACGGGGGAGCGCAGATACGCAGTATTTT. Translating it yields CASRRRGSADTQYF.